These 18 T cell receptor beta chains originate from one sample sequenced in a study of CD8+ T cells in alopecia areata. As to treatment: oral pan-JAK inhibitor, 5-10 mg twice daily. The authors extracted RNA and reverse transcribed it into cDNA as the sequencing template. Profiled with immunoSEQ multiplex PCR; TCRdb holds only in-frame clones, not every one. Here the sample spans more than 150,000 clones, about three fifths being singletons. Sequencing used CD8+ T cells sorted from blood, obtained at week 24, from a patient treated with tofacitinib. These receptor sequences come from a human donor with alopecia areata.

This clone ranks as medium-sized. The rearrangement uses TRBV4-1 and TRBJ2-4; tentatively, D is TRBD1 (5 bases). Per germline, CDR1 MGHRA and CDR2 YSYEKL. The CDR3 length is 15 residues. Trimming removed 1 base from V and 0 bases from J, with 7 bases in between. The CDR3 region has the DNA TGCGCCAGCAGCCAAGTTAGGGGAGCCAAAAACATTCAGTACTTC. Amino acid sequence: CASSQVRGAKNIQYF.

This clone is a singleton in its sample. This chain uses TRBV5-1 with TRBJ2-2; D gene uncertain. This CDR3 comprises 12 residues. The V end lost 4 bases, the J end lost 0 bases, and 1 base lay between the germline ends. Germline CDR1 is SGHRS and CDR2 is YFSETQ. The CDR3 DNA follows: TGCGCCAGCAGCGCGAACACCGGGGAGCTGTTTTTT. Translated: CASSANTGELFF.

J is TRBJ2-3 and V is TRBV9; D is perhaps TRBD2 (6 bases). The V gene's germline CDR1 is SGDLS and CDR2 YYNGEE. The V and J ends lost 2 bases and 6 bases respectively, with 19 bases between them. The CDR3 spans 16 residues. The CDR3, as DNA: TGTGCCAGCAGCGTGAACGGGGGACCTCCGAGGGATACGCAGTATTTT. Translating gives CASSVNGGPPRDTQYF.

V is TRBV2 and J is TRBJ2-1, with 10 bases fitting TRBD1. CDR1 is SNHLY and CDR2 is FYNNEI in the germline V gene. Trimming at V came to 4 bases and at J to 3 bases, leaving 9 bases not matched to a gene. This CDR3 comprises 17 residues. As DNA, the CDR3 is TGTGCCAGCAGTGCCTGGGCCGGGACAGGGGACTACAATGAGCAGTTCTTC. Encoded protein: CASSAWAGTGDYNEQFF.

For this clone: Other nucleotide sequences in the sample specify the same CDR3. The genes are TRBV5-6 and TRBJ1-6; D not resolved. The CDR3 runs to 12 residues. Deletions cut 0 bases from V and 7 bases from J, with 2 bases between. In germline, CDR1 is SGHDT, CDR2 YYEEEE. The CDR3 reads CASSLGNSPLHF. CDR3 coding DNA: TGTGCCAGCAGCTTGGGAAATTCACCCCTCCACTTT.

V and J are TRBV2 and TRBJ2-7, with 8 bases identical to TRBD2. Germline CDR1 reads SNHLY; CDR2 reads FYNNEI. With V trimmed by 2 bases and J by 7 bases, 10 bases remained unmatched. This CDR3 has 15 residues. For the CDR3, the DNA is TGTGCCAGCAGTGAACCCGGGACTAGGAAGGGTGAGCAGTACTTC. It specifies CASSEPGTRKGEQYF. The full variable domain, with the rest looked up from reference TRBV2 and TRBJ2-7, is EPEVTQTPSHQVTQMGQEVILRCVPISNHLYFYWYRQILGQKVEFLVSFYNNEISEKSEIFDDQFSVERPDGSNFTLKIRSTKLEDSAMYFCASSEPGTRKGEQYFGPGTRLTVT.

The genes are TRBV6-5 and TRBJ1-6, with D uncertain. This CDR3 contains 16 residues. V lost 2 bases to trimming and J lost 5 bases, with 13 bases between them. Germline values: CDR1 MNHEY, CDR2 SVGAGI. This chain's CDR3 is CASSYDPTDDNSPLHF. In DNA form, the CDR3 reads TGTGCCAGCAGTTACGATCCGACGGATGATAATTCACCCCTCCACTTT.

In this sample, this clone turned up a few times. The CDR3 sequence: CASSWKGPGGEQYF. As DNA, the CDR3 is TGCGCCAGCAGCTGGAAGGGCCCTGGGGGCGAGCAGTACTTC. The chain recombines TRBV5-1 with TRBJ2-7, with D possibly being TRBD1 or TRBD2 (5 bases each). There are 14 residues in the CDR3. Germline V gene sequence: CDR1 SGHRS, CDR2 YFSETQ. Trimming took 3 bases from V and 6 from J, leaving 16 bases between them.

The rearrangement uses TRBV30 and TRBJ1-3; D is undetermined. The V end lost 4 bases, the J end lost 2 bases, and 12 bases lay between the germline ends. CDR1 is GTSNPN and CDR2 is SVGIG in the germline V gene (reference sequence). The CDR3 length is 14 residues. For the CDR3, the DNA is TGTGCCTGGACGGAGGGAGGGCCTGGAAACACCATATATTTT. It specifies CAWTEGGPGNTIYF.

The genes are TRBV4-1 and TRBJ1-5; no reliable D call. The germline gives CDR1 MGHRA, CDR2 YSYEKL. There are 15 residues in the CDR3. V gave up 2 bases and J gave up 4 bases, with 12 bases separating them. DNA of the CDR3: TGCGCCAGCAGCCAACACCCGGGCCCGAATCAGCCCCAGCATTTT. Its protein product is CASSQHPGPNQPQHF.

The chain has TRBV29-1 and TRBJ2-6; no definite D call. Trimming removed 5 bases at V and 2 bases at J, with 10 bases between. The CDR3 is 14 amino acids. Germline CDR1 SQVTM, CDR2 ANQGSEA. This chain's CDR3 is CSVSEMTGANVLTF. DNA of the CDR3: TGCAGCGTTTCGGAGATGACTGGGGCCAACGTCCTGACTTTC. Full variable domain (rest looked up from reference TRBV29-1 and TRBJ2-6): SAVISQKPSRDICQRGTSLTIQCQVDSQVTMMFWYRQQPGQSLTLIATANQGSEATYESGFVIDKFPISRPNLTFSTLTVSNMSPEDSSIYLCSVSEMTGANVLTFGAGSRLTVL.

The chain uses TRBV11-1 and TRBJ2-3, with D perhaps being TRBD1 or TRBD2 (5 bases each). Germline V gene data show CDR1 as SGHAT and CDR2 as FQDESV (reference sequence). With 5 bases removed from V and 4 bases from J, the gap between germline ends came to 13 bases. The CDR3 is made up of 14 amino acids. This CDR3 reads CASSVIGAPDTQYF. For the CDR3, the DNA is TGTGCCAGCAGCGTAATCGGGGCCCCAGATACGCAGTATTTT.

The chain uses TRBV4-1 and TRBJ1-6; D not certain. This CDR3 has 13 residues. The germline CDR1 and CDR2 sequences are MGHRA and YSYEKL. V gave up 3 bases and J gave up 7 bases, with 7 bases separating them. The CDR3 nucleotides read TGCGCCAGCAGCCAGTCGTTAAATTCACCCCTCCACTTT. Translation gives CASSQSLNSPLHF.

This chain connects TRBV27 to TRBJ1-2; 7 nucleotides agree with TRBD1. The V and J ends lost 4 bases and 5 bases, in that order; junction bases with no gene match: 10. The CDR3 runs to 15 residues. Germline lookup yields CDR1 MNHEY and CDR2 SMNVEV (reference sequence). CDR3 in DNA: TGTGCCAGCAGTTCGGGGGCGGGGACAGTTTATGGCTACACCTTC. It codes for CASSSGAGTVYGYTF.

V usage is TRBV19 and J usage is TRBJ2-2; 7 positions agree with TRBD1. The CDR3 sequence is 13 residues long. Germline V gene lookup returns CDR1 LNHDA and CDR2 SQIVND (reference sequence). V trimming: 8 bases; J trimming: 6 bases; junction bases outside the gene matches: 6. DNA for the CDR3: TGTGCCAGTGAACCCCAGGGGGCCGGGGAGCTGTTTTTT. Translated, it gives CASEPQGAGELFF. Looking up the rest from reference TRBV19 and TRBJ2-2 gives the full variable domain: DGGITQSPKYLFRKEGQNVTLSCEQNLNHDAMYWYRQDPGQGLRLIYYSQIVNDFQKGDIAEGYSVSREKKESFPLTVTSAQKNPTAFYLCASEPQGAGELFFGEGSRLTVL.

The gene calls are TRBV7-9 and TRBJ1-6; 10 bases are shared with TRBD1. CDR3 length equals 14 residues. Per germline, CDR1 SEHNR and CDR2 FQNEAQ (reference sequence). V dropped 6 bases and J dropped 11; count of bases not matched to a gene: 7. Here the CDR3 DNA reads TGTGCCAGCAGTTCCGACAGGGGGCGAGCACCCCTCCACTTT. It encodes CASSSDRGRAPLHF.

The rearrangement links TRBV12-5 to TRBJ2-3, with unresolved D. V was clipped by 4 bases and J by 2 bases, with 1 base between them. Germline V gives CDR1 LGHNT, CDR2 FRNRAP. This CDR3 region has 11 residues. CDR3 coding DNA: TGTGCTAGTGGTTCCACAGATACGCAGTATTTT. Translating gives CASGSTDTQYF.

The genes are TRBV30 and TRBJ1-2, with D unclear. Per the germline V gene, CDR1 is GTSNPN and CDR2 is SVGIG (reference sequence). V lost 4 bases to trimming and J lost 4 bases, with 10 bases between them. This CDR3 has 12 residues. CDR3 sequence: CAWTENAYGYTF. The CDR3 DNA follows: TGTGCCTGGACCGAGAACGCCTATGGCTACACCTTC.